This record looks at one T cell receptor (beta chain) sequence and its context. These data originate in a study of blood T cell repertoires in COVID-19. Study at large: Samples came from the United States, Italy and Spain, spanning acute and convalescent COVID-19. From T cells, B-cell-depleted T cells, or PBMCs came the material, which was cDNA or gDNA.

Authors' methods: How many nucleated cells were present was estimated from reference gene primer amplification. The repertoire was sequenced with immunoSEQ multiplex PCR; TCRdb's copy has only in-frame clones and lacks some. V and J calls and clone size are those listed in that table; D and trimming were worked out from the DNA. The sample shows under 300,000 clones, about 86% of them seen only once. Trimming stripped 2 bases from V and 5 bases from J, with 6 bases between. Germline values: CDR1 MNHEY, CDR2 SVGAGI. The CDR3 runs to 12 residues. Material: peripheral blood. The TCR was taken from a man between 18 and 29 years old with active or convalescent COVID-19. The J gene is TRBJ1-2, the V gene TRBV6-5; TRBD1 might be the D (5 bases). The CDR3 DNA reads TGTGCCAGCAGTTACAAGGGGTATGGCTACACCTTC. Translation: CASSYKGYGYTF.